These T cell receptor beta chains were read from a single sample in a study of cytomegalovirus exposure and HLA in healthy donors. Here immunoSEQ multiplex PCR was the method, and the copy in TCRdb shows in-frame clones only, minus some. The data hold some 140,000 clones, with approximately 80% observed a single time. Sequenced: PBMCs. These receptors were taken from a man aged 50 or older in good health and CMV-seronegative. Both conserved end residues are part of each CDR3. The D gene is left open where the match is weak. The size field is filled for only some rows; it gives once, few, many or a size class.

v_call	clone_size	j_call	d_call	cdr3_aa	cdr3_nt
TRBV21-1	NA	TRBJ2-4	NA	CASSKAALAKNIQYF	TGTGCCAGCAGCAAAGCGGCCCTAGCCAAAAACATTCAGTACTTC
TRBV28	NA	TRBJ1-2	NA	CASSLGRAYGYTF	TGTGCCAGCAGCCTGGGGAGGGCCTATGGCTACACCTTC
TRBV9	NA	TRBJ2-1	TRBD2	CASSDSQGTSGYYNEQFF	TGTGCCAGCAGCGACTCTCAGGGGACTAGCGGGTACTACAATGAGCAGTTCTTC
TRBV28	NA	TRBJ1-2	TRBD1	CASSPTGTGSWGYTF	TGTGCCAGCAGTCCTACCGGGACAGGGTCATGGGGCTACACCTTC
TRBV5-1	NA	TRBJ2-3	NA	CASSLSAGTDTQYF	TGCGCCAGCAGCTTGTCAGCGGGCACAGATACGCAGTATTTT
TRBV7-2	few	TRBJ2-7	TRBD1	CASSYGQDSYEQYF	TGTGCCAGCAGCTATGGACAGGATTCTTACGAGCAGTACTTC
TRBV6-6	NA	TRBJ2-1	TRBD2	CASSFPSSGSRNEQFF	TGTGCCAGCAGTTTTCCTTCTAGCGGGAGCCGGAATGAGCAGTTCTTC
TRBV2	NA	TRBJ2-7	NA	CASRSGSMSYEQYF	TGTGCCAGCAGGTCAGGGTCCATGTCCTACGAGCAGTACTTC
TRBV2	NA	TRBJ1-3	TRBD1	CASTSDRANTIYF	TGTGCCAGCACCTCGGACAGGGCAAACACCATATATTTT
TRBV6-1	few	TRBJ1-1	TRBD1	CASSDRGLVTEAFF	TGTGCCAGCAGTGATAGGGGGCTGGTGACTGAAGCTTTCTTT
TRBV5-4	NA	TRBJ2-1	TRBD2	CASSLALAGVGEQFF	TGTGCCAGCAGCTTGGCACTAGCGGGAGTCGGTGAGCAGTTCTTC
TRBV5-4	NA	TRBJ2-1	NA	CASSSSPPNEQFF	TGTGCCAGCAGCTCAAGCCCCCCGAATGAGCAGTTCTTC
TRBV7-2	NA	TRBJ2-1	TRBD2	CASSLSGSSYNEQFF	TGTGCCAGCAGCTTAAGCGGGAGCTCCTACAATGAGCAGTTCTTC
TRBV4-1	NA	TRBJ2-7	NA	CASSQEENLAYEQYF	TGCGCCAGCAGCCAAGAAGAGAATTTGGCCTACGAGCAGTACTTC
TRBV11-2	NA	TRBJ2-7	NA	CASSRARGYEQYF	TGTGCCAGCAGCAGGGCCAGGGGCTACGAGCAGTACTTC
TRBV5-1	NA	TRBJ2-2	NA	CASSPVENTGELFF	TGCGCCAGCAGCCCGGTGGAGAACACCGGGGAGTTGTTTTTT
TRBV27	NA	TRBJ2-5	NA	CASSFATQLRETQYF	TGTGCCAGCAGTTTTGCGACTCAGCTCCGGGAGACCCAGTACTTC
TRBV18	NA	TRBJ2-7	TRBD1	CASSPLGQGIYEQYF	TGTGCCAGCTCACCCCTGGGACAGGGAATTTACGAGCAGTACTTC
TRBV6-5	NA	TRBJ1-1	NA	CASSSRSGDTEAFF	TGTGCCAGCAGTTCCCGGTCGGGGGACACTGAAGCTTTCTTT
TRBV30	NA	TRBJ2-2	TRBD2	CAWSVPSGYTGELFF	TGTGCCTGGAGTGTACCTAGCGGGTACACCGGGGAGCTGTTTTTT
TRBV7-3	NA	TRBJ2-2	NA	CASSLRGGTGNTGELFF	TGTGCCAGCAGCTTAAGGGGAGGGACAGGGAACACCGGGGAGCTGTTTTTT
TRBV6-5	NA	TRBJ1-2	NA	CASSRLGLSGGYTF	TGTGCCAGCAGCCGCCTCGGCCTTTCAGGGGGCTACACCTTC
TRBV9	NA	TRBJ1-5	NA	CASSVDGGNQPQHF	TGTGCCAGCAGCGTCGACGGAGGCAATCAGCCCCAGCATTTT
TRBV11-2	NA	TRBJ1-3	NA	CASSLSDSGNTIYF	TGTGCCAGCAGCTTATCAGACTCTGGAAACACCATATATTTT
TRBV5-1	once	TRBJ2-3	NA	CASTPGSLTDTQYF	TGCGCCAGCACCCCGGGGTCCTTAACAGATACGCAGTATTTT
TRBV30	NA	TRBJ2-7	TRBD1	CAGRQGAYEQYF	TGTGCCGGACGACAGGGGGCCTACGAGCAGTACTTC
TRBV11-3	few	TRBJ2-7	NA	CASSQGGEQYF	TGTGCCAGCAGCCAGGGAGGTGAGCAGTACTTC
TRBV5-4	few	TRBJ2-7	TRBD2	CASSEAGTSAYEQYF	TGTGCCAGCAGCGAGGCCGGAACTAGCGCCTACGAGCAGTACTTC
TRBV10-2	NA	TRBJ1-1	NA	CASSSEGFTEAFF	TGCGCCAGCAGCAGCGAGGGTTTTACTGAAGCTTTCTTT
TRBV28	NA	TRBJ2-7	TRBD1	CASSLGGTGNEQYF	TGTGCCAGCAGTTTAGGTGGGACAGGGAACGAGCAGTACTTC
TRBV9	NA	TRBJ2-5	TRBD1	CASSVGQGQETQYF	TGTGCCAGCAGCGTAGGACAGGGCCAAGAGACCCAGTACTTC
TRBV18	NA	TRBJ2-3	TRBD1	CASSIGTGESDTQYF	TGTGCCAGCTCCATAGGGACAGGGGAATCGGATACGCAGTATTTT
TRBV6-5	NA	TRBJ2-5	NA	CASSPSSGDQETQYF	TGTGCCAGCAGTCCATCGTCGGGGGACCAAGAGACCCAGTACTTC
TRBV6-6	once	TRBJ2-7	NA	CASSPYIYEQYF	TGTGCCAGCAGCCCCTATATCTACGAGCAGTACTTC
TRBV15	NA	TRBJ1-5	NA	CATADPGGNQPQHF	TGTGCCACCGCCGACCCGGGGGGCAATCAGCCCCAGCATTTT
TRBV9	once	TRBJ2-1	NA	CASSVAMGQLNSYNEQFF	TGTGCCAGCAGCGTAGCGATGGGGCAGTTGAACTCCTACAATGAGCAGTTCTTC
TRBV4-1	few	TRBJ2-3	NA	CASSPSGRRDTQYF	TGCGCCAGCAGCCCTTCGGGCCGGAGGGATACGCAGTATTTT
TRBV28	NA	TRBJ2-7	NA	CASSLLGREQYF	TGTGCCAGCAGCCTCCTGGGGCGCGAGCAGTACTTC
TRBV13	once	TRBJ2-1	TRBD2	CASSLGLTSGRNNEQFF	TGTGCCAGCAGCTTAGGCCTAACTAGCGGACGTAATAATGAGCAGTTCTTC
TRBV18	NA	TRBJ2-3	TRBD1	CASSRQGAGTDTQYF	TGTGCCAGCTCACGGCAGGGGGCGGGCACAGATACGCAGTATTTT
TRBV20-1	NA	TRBJ1-1	NA	CSAFPDTEAFF	TGCAGTGCTTTTCCGGACACTGAAGCTTTCTTT
TRBV29-1	NA	TRBJ2-3	TRBD2	CSVEGPTSGSTDTQYF	TGCAGCGTTGAAGGTCCGACTAGCGGGAGCACAGATACGCAGTATTTT
TRBV28	NA	TRBJ2-3	TRBD2	CASSYPPAGGDQYF	TGTGCCAGCAGTTACCCCCCAGCGGGAGGAGACCAGTATTTT
TRBV4-1	NA	TRBJ2-1	NA	CASSQDAPTGLGANEQFF	TGCGCCAGCAGCCAAGACGCACCAACGGGCCTTGGGGCCAATGAGCAGTTCTTC
TRBV15	NA	TRBJ2-1	TRBD2	CATSRDGGTSGSNEQFF	TGTGCCACCAGCAGAGATGGGGGGACTAGCGGGAGTAATGAGCAGTTCTTC
TRBV6-1	NA	TRBJ2-7	TRBD1	CASRGFGTGAYEQYF	TGTGCCAGCAGGGGTTTCGGGACAGGGGCCTACGAGCAGTACTTC
TRBV6-1	few	TRBJ2-5	TRBD2	CASSGLAGGQETQYF	TGTGCCAGCAGTGGACTAGCGGGAGGCCAAGAGACCCAGTACTTC
TRBV10-3	NA	TRBJ2-2	TRBD2	CAIKPGSGTSDRAGELFF	TGTGCCATCAAACCAGGTTCCGGGACTAGCGATCGAGCCGGGGAGCTGTTTTTT
TRBV2	NA	TRBJ2-1	TRBD2	CASKWTSESNEQFF	TGTGCCAGCAAATGGACTAGCGAATCCAATGAGCAGTTCTTC
TRBV10-3	NA	TRBJ2-7	TRBD1	CAIRSGTGDAEQYF	TGTGCCATCAGGTCCGGGACAGGGGACGCCGAGCAGTACTTC
TRBV14	NA	TRBJ2-2	NA	CASSRNRPPNTGELFF	TGTGCCAGCAGCCGGAACAGACCCCCGAACACCGGGGAGCTGTTTTTT
TRBV28	NA	TRBJ1-5	NA	CASSRYSNQPQHF	TGTGCCAGCAGCAGGTACAGTAATCAGCCCCAGCATTTT
TRBV4-3	few	TRBJ1-2	NA	CASSQPGSLNGYTF	TGCGCCAGCAGCCAGCCGGGATCACTTAATGGCTACACCTTC
TRBV28	NA	TRBJ1-4	NA	CASGQINEKLFF	TGTGCCAGTGGACAGATTAATGAAAAACTGTTTTTT
TRBV4-1	once	TRBJ2-5	NA	CASSPLGFRDQETQYF	TGCGCCAGCAGCCCCCTCGGCTTCAGGGACCAAGAGACCCAGTACTTC
TRBV28	NA	TRBJ2-7	TRBD2	CASSFPSGYEQYF	TGTGCCAGCAGTTTCCCTAGCGGCTACGAGCAGTACTTC
TRBV5-1	NA	TRBJ2-3	TRBD2	CASSLERTSGRSEDTQYF	TGCGCCAGCAGCTTGGAGAGGACTAGCGGGAGGAGTGAGGATACGCAGTATTTT
TRBV5-1	NA	TRBJ2-1	NA	CAVAEGPGNEQFF	TGCGCGGTTGCCGAAGGGCCGGGGAATGAGCAGTTCTTC
TRBV11-3	NA	TRBJ2-1	NA	CASSFGGEAEQFF	TGTGCCAGCAGCTTTGGAGGAGAGGCTGAGCAGTTCTTC
TRBV9	NA	TRBJ2-7	NA	CASSVGTVSSYEQYF	TGTGCCAGCAGCGTAGGAACGGTTAGCTCCTACGAGCAGTACTTC